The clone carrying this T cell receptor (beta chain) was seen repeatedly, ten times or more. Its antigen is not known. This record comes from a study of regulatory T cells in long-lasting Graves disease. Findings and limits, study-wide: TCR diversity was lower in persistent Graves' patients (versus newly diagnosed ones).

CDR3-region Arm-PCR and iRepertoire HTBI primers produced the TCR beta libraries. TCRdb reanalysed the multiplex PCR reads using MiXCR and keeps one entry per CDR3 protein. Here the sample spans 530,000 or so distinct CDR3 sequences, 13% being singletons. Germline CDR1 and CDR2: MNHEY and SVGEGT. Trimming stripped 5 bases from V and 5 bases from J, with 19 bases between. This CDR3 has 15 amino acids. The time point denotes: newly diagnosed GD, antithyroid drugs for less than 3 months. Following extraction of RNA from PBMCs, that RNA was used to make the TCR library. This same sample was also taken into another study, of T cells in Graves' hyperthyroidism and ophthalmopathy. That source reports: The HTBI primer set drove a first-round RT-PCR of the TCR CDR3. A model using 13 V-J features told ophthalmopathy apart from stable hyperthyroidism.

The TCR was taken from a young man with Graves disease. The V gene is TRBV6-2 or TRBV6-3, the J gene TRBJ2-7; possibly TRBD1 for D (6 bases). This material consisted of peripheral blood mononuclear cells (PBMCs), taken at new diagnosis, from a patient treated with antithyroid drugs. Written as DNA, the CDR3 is TGTGCCAGCAGTCACAGATCGACAGGTAACCACGAGCAGTACTTC. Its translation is CASSHRSTGNHEQYF.